This T cell receptor (beta chain) came from a study of sequential checkpoint blockade in melanoma. About the study: Each arm's sequence ended with maintenance nivolumab.

Sequencing was performed with immunoSEQ multiplex PCR; in TCRdb, only in-frame clones are kept and a portion is missing. The sample shows almost 20,000 clones, roughly 80% of them seen only once. V lost 11 bases and J lost 3; bases outside the gene matches: 13. The CDR3 is 14 residues long. From germline, CDR1 is MNHNS and CDR2 SASEGT. The treatment denotes: randomized to nivolumab then ipilimumab (arm A) or the reverse (arm B). The clonotype originates from a human donor with melanoma. The chain is built from TRBV6-1 and TRBJ2-7, with 7 positions matching TRBD1. The specimen was CD8+ T cells sorted from blood (inferred from file names), collected from a patient given nivolumab and ipilimumab in sequence. CDR3 bases: TGTGCCGGACAGACTAACAGGGGTCACTACGAGCAGTACTTC. Translation: CAGQTNRGHYEQYF.